These 14 T cell receptor beta chains were sequenced from one sample in a study of blood T cell repertoires in COVID-19. Sequenced by immunoSEQ multiplex PCR; TCRdb stores in-frame clones only, minus some. The sample carries 150,000 to 200,000 clones, 82% recorded once. Input material: peripheral blood. The receptors were gathered from a woman in her 30s with acute or convalescent COVID-19.

The CDR3, as DNA: TGTGCCAGCAGTTACTCTGGCACAACTAATGAAAAACTGTTTTTT. Residues: CASSYSGTTNEKLFF. The genes are TRBV6-6 and TRBJ1-4, with D unresolved. V lost 0 bases, J lost 0 bases, and 5 bases lay in between. This CDR3 region has 15 residues. The germline V gene encodes CDR1 MNHNY and CDR2 SVGAGI (reference sequence).

This clone has more than one count but fewer than ten. The rearrangement uses TRBV3-1 (or the pseudogene TRBV3-2) and TRBJ2-1; tentative D call: TRBD2 (6 bases). Trimming took 4 bases from V and 1 from J, leaving 14 bases between them. The length of the CDR3 is 16 residues. Germline V gene data show CDR1 as LGHDT and CDR2 as YNNKEL (reference sequence). The CDR3 is CASSPEAGSSYNEQFF. CDR3 in DNA: TGTGCCAGCAGCCCTGAGGCGGGATCTTCCTACAATGAGCAGTTCTTC.

The table lists this clone with a few counts. The chain carries TRBV27 and TRBJ2-1; maybe TRBD2 (6 bases). V lost 7 bases and J 2 bases, leaving 15 bases between the germline ends. CDR3 size: 15 residues. In germline, CDR1 is MNHEY, CDR2 SMNVEV (reference sequence). DNA for the CDR3: TGTGCCAGCACCCCCGGCGGGGAGCCCTACAATGAGCAGTTCTTC. Translation: CASTPGGEPYNEQFF.

The V gene is TRBV19, the J gene TRBJ1-5; weak D call: TRBD1 (6 bases). The germline V gene encodes CDR1 LNHDA and CDR2 SQIVND (reference sequence). V lost 9 bases to trimming and J lost 11 bases, with 26 bases between them. CDR3 length: 15 amino acids. CDR3 region: CASVSDRTHASAQHF. In DNA form, the CDR3 reads TGTGCCAGCGTCTCTGACAGGACCCACGCATCGGCCCAGCATTTT.

The chain has TRBV28 and TRBJ1-1; no clear D. CDR3 length: 15 residues. The V end was cut by 5 bases, the J end by 9 bases, with 22 bases between. Looked up from germline, CDR1 is MDHEN and CDR2 is SYDVKM. Written as DNA, the CDR3 is TGTGCCAGCAGTCCCCGGTGGACTACGGGGAGGAAAGCTTTCTTT. This sequence encodes CASSPRWTTGRKAFF.

The chain links TRBV27 to TRBJ2-3, with D perhaps matching TRBD1 (5 bases). Germline V gene lookup returns CDR1 MNHEY and CDR2 SMNVEV (reference sequence). V was trimmed by 5 bases and J by 10 bases, leaving 19 bases between them. This CDR3 spans 14 amino acids. CDR3 sequence: CASSPLHPDSSQYF. CDR3 coding DNA: TGTGCCAGCAGTCCCCTACATCCAGACAGCTCGCAGTATTTT.

The rearrangement joins TRBV7-2 to TRBJ2-7; TRBD1 might be the D (5 bases). This CDR3 spans 13 amino acids. Trimming took 6 bases from V and 8 from J, leaving 17 bases between them. Per the germline V gene, CDR1 is SGHTA and CDR2 is FQGNSA. CDR3 sequence: CASSKGRMQQQYF. The CDR3 DNA reads as TGTGCCAGCAGTAAGGGGCGCATGCAACAGCAGTACTTC.

As DNA, the CDR3 is TGTGCCAGCACCCCCCCGTTGGGAGTGAACACTGAAGCTTTCTTT. Amino acids: CASTPPLGVNTEAFF. The chain has TRBV28 and TRBJ1-1; no reliable D call. The CDR3 runs 15 residues. The V end lost 7 bases, the J end lost 0 bases, and 15 bases lay between the germline ends. The germline gives CDR1 MDHEN, CDR2 SYDVKM. The entire variable domain, with the rest obtained from reference TRBV28 and TRBJ1-1, is as follows: DVKVTQSSRYLVKRTGEKVFLECVQDMDHENMFWYRQDPGLGLRLIYFSYDVKMKEKGDIPEGYSVSREKKERFSLILESASTNQTSMYLCASTPPLGVNTEAFFGQGTRLTVV.

This sequence joins TRBV6-2 or TRBV6-3 and TRBJ2-5, with 10 bases that match TRBD1. Germline V gene sequence: CDR1 MNHEY, CDR2 SVGEGT. J lost 6 bases, V lost 5 bases, and 12 bases had no gene match. The CDR3 contains 16 residues. This CDR3 is CASSPSTGTGVKTQYF. The CDR3 coding sequence is TGTGCCAGCAGTCCATCGACCGGGACAGGGGTAAAGACCCAGTACTTC.

The rearrangement links TRBV19 to TRBJ2-3; D gene ambiguous. V gave up 1 base and J gave up 6 bases, with 14 bases separating them. Germline lookup yields CDR1 LNHDA and CDR2 SQIVND (reference sequence). This CDR3 region has 15 residues. The CDR3 bases are TGTGCCAGTAGTATAGGAGGAGCGCGTGGTGATACGCAGTATTTT. Amino acid sequence: CASSIGGARGDTQYF.

This sequence joins TRBV4-3 and TRBJ2-3; D perhaps matches TRBD2 (5 bases). In germline, CDR1 is LGHNA, CDR2 YSLEER. The CDR3 is made up of 15 amino acids. V lost 0 bases and J 7 bases, leaving 14 bases between the germline ends. DNA of the CDR3: TGCGCCAGCAGCCAAGATATCGGGGTTTCGTATACGCAGTATTTT. This sequence encodes CASSQDIGVSYTQYF.

This clone was seen just once. The genes are TRBV10-3 and TRBJ2-2; no definite D call. Trimming took off 4 bases at V and 0 bases at J, with 6 bases between the two ends. Germline CDR1 and CDR2: ENHRY and SYGVKD. The CDR3 has 14 residues. CDR3 in amino acids: CAISVGANTGELFF. The CDR3 region has the DNA TGTGCCATCAGTGTCGGTGCGAACACCGGGGAGCTGTTTTTT.

This clone appeared a few times. V is TRBV5-6 and J is TRBJ2-7, with TRBD1 matching 8 bases. Per germline, CDR1 SGHDT and CDR2 YYEEEE. This CDR3 spans 14 amino acids. V lost 4 bases to trimming and J lost 4 bases; unmatched junction nucleotides: 7. The CDR3 DNA reads TGTGCCAGCAGCCACCGGGACAGGCCTTACGAGCAGTACTTC. This gives the protein CASSHRDRPYEQYF.

This rearrangement joins TRBV28 to TRBJ2-6; possibly TRBD1 for D (6 bases). V lost 6 bases and J 4 bases, leaving 10 bases between the germline ends. CDR3 length: 14 residues. Germline lookup yields CDR1 MDHEN and CDR2 SYDVKM. The CDR3 coding sequence is TGTGCCAGCAGGCAGGGGTCCGGGGCCAACGTCCTGACTTTC. It encodes CASRQGSGANVLTF.